One sample yielded the 13 T cell receptor beta chains listed below, sequenced in a study of T cells in Graves' hyperthyroidism and ophthalmopathy. TCR beta CDR3 region amplification was performed from RNA transcripts. Primed by the HTBI set, a first-round RT-PCR was run on the TCR CDR3. TCRdb recomputed calls from the multiplex PCR reads with MiXCR, one row per CDR3 protein. The data show around 520,000 distinct CDR3 sequences, 24% seen once. Sample: blood. The receptors were gathered from a young woman with Graves' ophthalmopathy.

This clonotype was found many times. The J gene is TRBJ2-7, the V gene TRBV4-2; 10 bases fit TRBD1. The CDR3 is made up of 14 amino acids. Trimming at V came to 3 bases and at J to 7 bases, leaving 6 bases not matched to a gene. The germline V gene encodes CDR1 LGHNA and CDR2 YNFKEQ. CDR3 sequence (DNA): TGTGCCAGCAGCCAGGGGACAGGGGTGGGGGAGCAGTACTTC. It encodes CASSQGTGVGEQYF.

This clonotype has at least ten counts. The genes are TRBV2 and TRBJ1-1; 7 nucleotides agree with TRBD1. The CDR3 length is 14 residues. The V and J ends lost 4 bases and 2 bases, in that order; junction bases with no gene match: 4. Germline V gene data show CDR1 as SNHLY and CDR2 as FYNNEI. The CDR3 spells CASSGEGANTEAFF. CDR3 coding DNA: TGTGCCAGCAGTGGCGAGGGGGCAAACACTGAAGCTTTCTTT.

The chain carries TRBV15 and TRBJ1-3, with TRBD1 identical over 11 bases. The germline V gene encodes CDR1 LNHNV and CDR2 YYDKDF (reference sequence). The V and J ends lost 4 bases and 3 bases, in that order; junction bases with no gene match: 5. The CDR3 is 16 residues long. This chain's CDR3 is CATSTGDRGFGNTIYF. CDR3 nucleotides: TGTGCCACCAGCACCGGGGACAGGGGGTTTGGAAACACCATATATTTT.

This rearrangement joins TRBV19 to TRBJ1-3; D perhaps matches TRBD1 (6 bases). Trimming stripped 10 bases from V and 0 bases from J, with 13 bases between. CDR1 LNHDA and CDR2 SQIVND come from the germline V gene (reference sequence). The CDR3 is 14 residues long. The CDR3 is CATTGPISGNTIYF. CDR3 DNA: TGTGCCACAACAGGGCCCATCTCTGGAAACACCATATATTTT.

The chain is built from TRBV24-1 and TRBJ2-7, with 12 bases aligning to TRBD1. The V segment lost 4 bases and the J segment 6 bases; nucleotides outside the gene matches: 6. Germline V gives CDR1 KGHDR, CDR2 SFDVKD. This CDR3 comprises 15 residues. CDR3 nucleotides: TGTGCCACCAGTGACCCCGGGACAGGGGGCCTCGAGCAGTACTTC. The encoded protein is CATSDPGTGGLEQYF.

In this sample, this clonotype turned up many times. The junction departs from the called germline gene at one end, perhaps through a read error. This chain uses TRBV28 with TRBJ2-4; weak D call: TRBD2 (7 bases). Germline CDR1 is MDHEN and CDR2 is SYDVKM. The CDR3 spans 12 residues. Here the CDR3 reads CASNKWGGIKYF. For the CDR3, the DNA is TGTGCCAGCAACAAGTGGGGGGGCATTAAGTACTTC.

V is TRBV19 and J is TRBJ1-1, with 7 bases fitting TRBD1. The CDR3 has 15 amino acids. With V trimmed by 4 bases and J by 4 bases, 9 bases remained unmatched. Per germline, CDR1 LNHDA and CDR2 SQIVND (reference sequence). The CDR3 here is CASSKDRIKGTEAFF. The CDR3 coding sequence is TGTGCCAGTAGTAAGGACAGGATAAAGGGCACTGAAGCTTTCTTT. The whole variable domain, remainder taken from reference TRBV19 and TRBJ1-1, is DGGITQSPKYLFRKEGQNVTLSCEQNLNHDAMYWYRQDPGQGLRLIYYSQIVNDFQKGDIAEGYSVSREKKESFPLTVTSAQKNPTAFYLCASSKDRIKGTEAFFGQGTRLTVV.

The CDR3 region has the DNA TGCGCCAGCAGGCCTACCACGGGACAGCCTATTGAAGCTTTCTTT. It is translated as CASRPTTGQPIEAFF. V usage is TRBV5-1 and J usage is TRBJ1-1, with 7 positions matching TRBD1. The CDR3 spans 15 residues. V shed 5 bases, J shed 7 bases, and the junction held 14 bases outside the gene matches. Per the germline V gene, CDR1 is SGHRS and CDR2 is YFSETQ.

This clonotype appeared many times. V gene TRBV12-3 or TRBV12-4 combines with J gene TRBJ1-2; 12 bases agree with TRBD1. The CDR3 consists of 14 residues. Trimming cost V 5 bases and J 7 bases; bases outside gene matches: 5. The CDR3 region has the DNA TGTGCCAGCAGTCGGGACAGGGGGCTAGGTGGCTACACCTTC. Its protein is CASSRDRGLGGYTF.

In its sample, this clonotype was seen many times. This chain joins TRBV7-8 and TRBJ1-3; TRBD1 agrees at 10 bases. The CDR3 is made up of 16 amino acids. Looked up from germline, CDR1 is SGHVS and CDR2 is FQNEAQ. J lost 3 bases, V lost 5 bases, and 7 bases had no gene match. For the CDR3, the DNA is TGTGCCAGCAGCCCCGGACAGGGGGTCGGTGGAAACACCATATATTTT. Its protein product is CASSPGQGVGGNTIYF.

This rearrangement joins TRBV7-9 to TRBJ2-7; D is perhaps TRBD2 (6 bases). The V end was cut by 5 bases, the J end by 3 bases, with 17 bases between. The germline V gene has CDR1 SEHNR and CDR2 FQNEAQ (reference sequence). This CDR3 comprises 15 residues. The CDR3 is CASSPGTQVGYEQYF. The CDR3 bases are TGTGCCAGCAGCCCCGGGACTCAGGTGGGCTACGAGCAGTACTTC.

This chain links TRBV6-1 with TRBJ1-3; D ambiguous. This CDR3 has 14 residues. Germline CDR1 reads MNHNS; CDR2 reads SASEGT. Trimming took off 6 bases at V and 4 bases at J, with 13 bases between the two ends. The CDR3 DNA reads as TGTGCCAGCAGCCCCGGCGGCAAAGGAAACACCATATATTTT. This gives the protein CASSPGGKGNTIYF.

This clonotype was observed many times. The CDR3 DNA reads as TGCAGTGCTAGAGATGACGGGGGGAGTACAGATACGCAGTATTTT. Encoded protein: CSARDDGGSTDTQYF. This chain links TRBV20-1 with TRBJ2-3, with TRBD2 identical over 7 bases. The junction had 6 bases not matched to a gene; V was cut back by 0 bases and J by 3 bases. This CDR3 has 15 amino acids. From germline, CDR1 is DFQATT and CDR2 SNEGSKA (reference sequence).